This T cell receptor (beta chain) was retrieved from a study of blood T cell repertoires in COVID-19. For the study at large: Sites in the United States, Italy and Spain provided acute and convalescent COVID-19 samples. The cDNA or gDNA used as material had been derived from T cells, B-cell-depleted T cells, or PBMCs.

Some clones are missing from TCRdb's copy, which holds only in-frame ones; the method was immunoSEQ multiplex PCR. This table has approximately 61,000 clones, around four fifths appearing once. The TCR sequence derives from a man between 65 and 79 years old with acute or convalescent COVID-19. Sequencing was performed on peripheral blood.

In nucleotides, the CDR3 is TGCGCCAGCAGCTTAGACAGGGCTAATGAGCAGTTCTTC. Amino acid sequence: CASSLDRANEQFF. The V and J genes are TRBV5-1 and TRBJ2-1; 7 bases agree with TRBD1. V lost 2 bases, J lost 7 bases, and 3 bases stayed unmatched. CDR1 SGHRS and CDR2 YFSETQ come from the germline V gene. The CDR3 spans 13 residues.